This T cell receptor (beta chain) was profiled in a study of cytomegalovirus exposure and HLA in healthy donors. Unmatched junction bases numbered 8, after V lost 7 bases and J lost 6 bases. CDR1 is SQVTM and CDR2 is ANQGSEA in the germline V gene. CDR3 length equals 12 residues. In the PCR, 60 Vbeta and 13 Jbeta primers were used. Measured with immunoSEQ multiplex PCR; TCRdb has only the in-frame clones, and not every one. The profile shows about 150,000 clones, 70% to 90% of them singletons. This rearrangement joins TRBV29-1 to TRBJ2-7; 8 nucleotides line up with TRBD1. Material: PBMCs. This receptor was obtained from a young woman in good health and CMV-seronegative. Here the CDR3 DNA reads TGCAGCGCCTCAGACAGGGGCGTCGAGCAGTACTTC. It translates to CSASDRGVEQYF.